A selection of T cell receptor beta chains follows, all from one sample in a study of cytomegalovirus exposure and HLA in healthy donors. Data came from immunoSEQ multiplex PCR; TCRdb stores just in-frame clones and leaves some out. Here the sample spans 150,000 to 200,000 clones, roughly 80% being singletons. The sequenced sample was PBMCs. Receptor source: a girl under 18 in good health and CMV-seropositive. Each CDR3 is given with its conserved first and last residue. The order of the fields is V gene, D gene, J gene, clone size, CDR3 DNA, CDR3 protein. D genes are given only for firm matches. Clone size is not always given. Where it is, it says once, few, many or a class for expanded clones.

>TRBV10-3|NA|TRBJ2-3|few
TGTGCCATCAGTTTACCCGACAGCCGCACAGATACGCAGTATTTT
CAISLPDSRTDTQYF
>TRBV5-4|NA|TRBJ1-1|NA
TGTGCCAGCAGCTCCGCATACATGAACACTGAAGCTTTCTTT
CASSSAYMNTEAFF
>TRBV5-1|NA|TRBJ2-7|NA
TGCGCCAGCAGTCGGGCAGGGATCAACGAGCAGTACTTC
CASSRAGINEQYF
>TRBV21-1|NA|TRBJ2-7|NA
TGTGCCAGCAGCTGTCGGCCGGCAGGGGAAATCGACGAGCAGTACTTC
CASSCRPAGEIDEQYF
>TRBV6-5|NA|TRBJ2-7|NA
TGTGCCAGCAGTTACCGACAGGCTACCTACGAGCAGTACTTC
CASSYRQATYEQYF
>TRBV5-1|NA|TRBJ2-1|NA
TGCGCCAGCAGCTTGGTAGCCTTCTACAATGAGCAGTTCTTC
CASSLVAFYNEQFF
>TRBV5-1|TRBD2|TRBJ2-2|once
TGCGCCAGCAGCCAGACTAGCGGGAGGACTCCCGGGGAGCTGTTTTTT
CASSQTSGRTPGELFF
>TRBV7-2|NA|TRBJ2-7|NA
TGTGCCAGCAGCTTAGTTGGGACACTATCCTACGAGCAGTACTTC
CASSLVGTLSYEQYF
>TRBV25-1|NA|TRBJ2-3|NA
TGTGCCAGCAGTGAAAGGGACACTTTCACAGATACGCAGTATTTT
CASSERDTFTDTQYF
>TRBV19|NA|TRBJ1-5|NA
TGTGCCAGTAGTGGCGGACTATGGGATCAGCCCCAGCATTTT
CASSGGLWDQPQHF
>TRBV9|NA|TRBJ2-2|few
TGTGCCAGCAGCGGCCGGAGTACGAACACCGGGGAGCTGTTTTTT
CASSGRSTNTGELFF
>TRBV9|NA|TRBJ2-3|NA
TGTGCCAGCAGCGTAGGTATACTACCAGATACGCAGTATTTT
CASSVGILPDTQYF
>TRBV5-1|TRBD1|TRBJ1-2|NA
TGCGCCAGCAGATGGACGATACAGGGGGGCTGGGTCTATGGCTACACCTTC
CASRWTIQGGWVYGYTF
>TRBV10-3|NA|TRBJ1-4|NA
TGTGCCATCAGTGAGTGGGAGAACCCTGAAAAACTGTTTTTT
CAISEWENPEKLFF
>TRBV5-6|NA|TRBJ2-1|NA
TGTGCCAGCAGCTTGGCCTTGGAGGTCTACAATGAGCAGTTCTTC
CASSLALEVYNEQFF
>TRBV23-1|TRBD2|TRBJ2-3|NA
TGCGCCAGCAGGGTAGCGGGAGCCACAGATACGCAGTATTTT
CASRVAGATDTQYF
>TRBV5-6|NA|TRBJ1-1|few
TGTGCCAGCAGCTTGGGGCGGCGCACTGAAGCTTTCTTT
CASSLGRRTEAFF
>TRBV19|TRBD1|TRBJ2-3|NA
TGTGCCAGTACTCCCCCGGGGACAGGGGAAGATACGCAGTATTTT
CASTPPGTGEDTQYF
>TRBV6-4|NA|TRBJ2-1|NA
TGTGCCAGCAGTAGCGATGCCGGTGAGCAGTTCTTC
CASSSDAGEQFF
>TRBV6-1|NA|TRBJ2-7|NA
TGTGCCAGCATTAAAGGTGGGAGTGGCTACGAGCAGTACTTC
CASIKGGSGYEQYF
>TRBV7-6|NA|TRBJ2-7|NA
TGTGCCAGCAGCCCCACCTCCCCACCCGGCGAGCAGTACTTC
CASSPTSPPGEQYF
>TRBV7-8|NA|TRBJ2-3|NA
TGTGCCAGCAGCTTTAACAGGGTTGTTTCGGATACGCAGTATTTT
CASSFNRVVSDTQYF
>TRBV6-6|NA|TRBJ2-1|few
TGTGCCAGCAGCGCTACGGAGGTCCCCTACAATGAGCAGTTCTTC
CASSATEVPYNEQFF
>TRBV29-1|NA|TRBJ1-1|NA
TGCAGCGTCCACCCGGGTCTCCGCTTGAACACTGAAGCTTTCTTT
CSVHPGLRLNTEAFF
>TRBV4-1|TRBD2|TRBJ2-7|once
TGCGCCAGCAGCACAAACCGAGGACTAGCGCTTTACGAGCAGTACTTC
CASSTNRGLALYEQYF
>TRBV5-1|TRBD1|TRBJ2-3|NA
TGCGCCAGCAGCTTGTCGGGACAGGGGTCAGATACGCAGTATTTT
CASSLSGQGSDTQYF
>TRBV11-2|NA|TRBJ2-6|NA
TGTGCCAGCAGGAGTTCGGCCAACGTCCTGACTTTC
CASRSSANVLTF
>TRBV19|NA|TRBJ1-1|NA
TGTGCCAGTAGTCATGGAGTGGGTGAAGCTTTCTTT
CASSHGVGEAFF
>TRBV27|TRBD1|TRBJ2-6|NA
TGTGCCAGCAGTTTGGGGACAGGGGGCTACCCGTCCAACGTCCTGACTTTC
CASSLGTGGYPSNVLTF
>TRBV5-6|NA|TRBJ2-1|NA
TGTGCCAGCAGCTTGGGGTCTCCATACAGCAATGAGCAGTTCTTC
CASSLGSPYSNEQFF
>TRBV7-9|TRBD1|TRBJ2-4|once
TGTGCCAGCAGTCACCCCTCGGCAGGGGGCATTCTGCCCAAAAACATTCAGTACTTC
CASSHPSAGGILPKNIQYF
>TRBV19|NA|TRBJ2-3|NA
TGTGCCAGTACCGCGGGATCTAGCACAGATACGCAGTATTTT
CASTAGSSTDTQYF
>TRBV6-1|TRBD1|TRBJ2-7|few
TGTGCCAGCAGGGAAACAGGGGGAAAGACGGCCGAGCAGTACTTC
CASRETGGKTAEQYF
>TRBV15|NA|TRBJ1-4|NA
TGTGCCACCAGCAGAGATCGGGGAGGAGTCGGTGAAAAACTGTTTTTT
CATSRDRGGVGEKLFF
>TRBV15|NA|TRBJ2-6|NA
TGTGCCACCAGCAGAGATCGGGGGTCTGGGGCCAACGTCCTGACTTTC
CATSRDRGSGANVLTF